Listed below are T cell receptor beta chains from one sample, sequenced in a study of T cell responses to AZD1222 COVID-19 vaccine. Generated by immunoSEQ multiplex PCR, the TCRdb table keeps only in-frame clones and is missing some. The sample shows roughly 100,000 clones, approximately 93% of them seen only once. Sample: peripheral blood, taken 28 days after the second AZD1222 dose. These TCRs come from an adult who received the AZD1222 COVID-19 vaccine. Both conserved end residues are part of each CDR3. The D gene is left open where the match is weak. Clone size is given for some rows only: seen once, a few or many times, or a class if the clone is expanded.

cdr3_nt cdr3_aa j_call clone_size d_call v_call
TGTGCCAGCAGCTTAGGTCCGGGCTCCTATGGCTACACCTTC CASSLGPGSYGYTF TRBJ1-2 NA NA TRBV11-2
TGTGCCAGTAGACTAGCGGGAGGTCACACCGGGGAGCTGTTTTTT CASRLAGGHTGELFF TRBJ2-2 NA TRBD2 TRBV19
TGTGCCAGTAGTATACCCAACAGGGACACTGAAGCTTTCTTT CASSIPNRDTEAFF TRBJ1-1 NA NA TRBV19
TGTGCCAGCAGTTTGCAGGTGACCTATAATTCACCCCTCCACTTT CASSLQVTYNSPLHF TRBJ1-6 NA NA TRBV27
TGTGCCAGCAGCCCGCCCGAAGGCAGCCTTCGATCCTATGGCTACACCTTC CASSPPEGSLRSYGYTF TRBJ1-2 NA NA TRBV3-1/TRBV3-2
TGTGCCAGCAGTTTGACGGGACAGGATTGGGAGCAGTACTTC CASSLTGQDWEQYF TRBJ2-7 NA TRBD1 TRBV28
TGTGCCAGCAGCGTAGTTTACCCCAGGGACAACACTGAAGCTTTCTTT CASSVVYPRDNTEAFF TRBJ1-1 once NA TRBV9
TGTGCCAGCAGCATGCGGGGGCTTAGCAATCAGCCCCAGCATTTT CASSMRGLSNQPQHF TRBJ1-5 once NA TRBV21-1
TGTGCCAGCAGCGGGCAGGGGGCCAAAAACATTCAGTACTTC CASSGQGAKNIQYF TRBJ2-4 NA NA TRBV9
TGCAGCGTTAGGGAGGCTAGCGGCTCACCCCTCCACTTT CSVREASGSPLHF TRBJ1-6 NA NA TRBV29-1
TGTGCCAGCCCTTCGGCCAGCCACCACGAGCAGTACTTC CASPSASHHEQYF TRBJ2-7 NA NA TRBV21-1
TGTGCCAGCTCACCGGGGGGTACAGATACGCAGTATTTT CASSPGGTDTQYF TRBJ2-3 NA NA TRBV18
TGTGCCAGCAGTTCCGCTGAGCGGATGAGATCCTACGAGCAGTACTTC CASSSAERMRSYEQYF TRBJ2-7 NA NA TRBV28
TGTGCCAGCAGCTTGCGACTAGCGGGTCCTTACAATGAGCAGTTCTTC CASSLRLAGPYNEQFF TRBJ2-1 NA TRBD2 TRBV7-9
TGTGCCAGCAGCGTAGGAGGAGCGTCTGAAGCTTTCTTT CASSVGGASEAFF TRBJ1-1 NA NA TRBV9
TGCGCCAGCAGCTTGGGTGCTGGGGCTTCCTACAATGAGCAGTTCTTC CASSLGAGASYNEQFF TRBJ2-1 NA NA TRBV5-1
TGTGCCACCGCAGGAGGGGTTAATGAAAAACTGTTTTTT CATAGGVNEKLFF TRBJ1-4 NA NA TRBV10-3
TGTGCCAGCAGCTTGGACCTGGGGAGGGGTACCGGGGAGCTGTTTTTT CASSLDLGRGTGELFF TRBJ2-2 NA TRBD2 TRBV5-6
TGTGCCAGCAGCCCCTCATCGGACAGTGAAGCTTTCTTT CASSPSSDSEAFF TRBJ1-1 NA NA TRBV9
TGTGCCAGCAGTCGGGGAGGGATTTCGAACACTGAAGCTTTCTTT CASSRGGISNTEAFF TRBJ1-1 NA NA TRBV28
TGCAGCGTTGCGGGCAGCCCATCCTACAATGAGCAGTTCTTC CSVAGSPSYNEQFF TRBJ2-1 once NA TRBV29-1
TGCGCCAGCAGTGGGGACCGCATCTATGGCTACACCTTC CASSGDRIYGYTF TRBJ1-2 NA NA TRBV10-2
TGTGCCAGCGGGATAGGCGGCTCCTACAATGAGCAGTTCTTC CASGIGGSYNEQFF TRBJ2-1 once NA TRBV28
TGCAGTGCCAACATGAACACTGAAGCTTTCTTT CSANMNTEAFF TRBJ1-1 few NA TRBV20-1
TGCGCCAGCAGCTTGGTACCCAACAATGAGCAGTTCTTC CASSLVPNNEQFF TRBJ2-1 NA NA TRBV5-1
TGTGCCAGCAGCTTAGTATCCGGGAGCAACCCCTACGAGCAGTACTTC CASSLVSGSNPYEQYF TRBJ2-7 NA NA TRBV7-8
TGTGCCAGCAGCTACGGGACTAGCGGGGAAGAGACCCAGTACTTC CASSYGTSGEETQYF TRBJ2-5 NA TRBD2 TRBV11-2
TGTGCCAGCAGCCCGCGGGACAGGGCCCCTGAAGCTTTCTTT CASSPRDRAPEAFF TRBJ1-1 NA TRBD1 TRBV3-1/TRBV3-2
TGTGCCAGCAGCTTCGGGACAACCGGGATCTACGAGCAGTACTTC CASSFGTTGIYEQYF TRBJ2-7 NA NA TRBV28
TGCGCCAGCAGCCTGGGACTAGCGGGAGAGCGGCAAGAGACCCAGTACTTC CASSLGLAGERQETQYF TRBJ2-5 NA TRBD2 TRBV5-1
TGTGCCAGCAGCTTTAATTTAGGGAGACAGGGGACCTACGAGCAGTACTTC CASSFNLGRQGTYEQYF TRBJ2-7 NA TRBD1 TRBV7-6
TGTGCCAGCAGCTTGCTTCACAGGGGGGACACTGAAGCTTTCTTT CASSLLHRGDTEAFF TRBJ1-1 once TRBD1 TRBV5-6
TGCGCCAGCAGCCCGTCGGCAGGGATCCACACTGAAGCTTTCTTT CASSPSAGIHTEAFF TRBJ1-1 NA NA TRBV5-1
TGCGCCAGCAGTGCGACTACGCTACTGAATGAGCAGTTCTTC CASSATTLLNEQFF TRBJ2-1 once NA TRBV10-1
TGTGCCAGTAGTAAGGGGCCAATGGGCGGGAGCACTACAGATACGCAGTATTTT CASSKGPMGGSTTDTQYF TRBJ2-3 NA TRBD2 TRBV19
TGTGCCAGCAGTAGACAGGGGGCCTTGGCTGGCTACACCTTC CASSRQGALAGYTF TRBJ1-2 NA TRBD1 TRBV6-5
TGTGCCAGCAGCCCCCGGGACAGGGGACGCAATGAGCAGTTCTTC CASSPRDRGRNEQFF TRBJ2-1 NA TRBD1 TRBV9
TGTGCCAGCAGCCGGACAGGGGAGGTCCACGAGCAGTACTTC CASSRTGEVHEQYF TRBJ2-7 NA TRBD1 TRBV6-5
TGTGCCAGCAGCGCCAGCGGGGGGCAGACCTACAATGAGCAGTTCTTC CASSASGGQTYNEQFF TRBJ2-1 NA TRBD2 TRBV9
TGCGCCAGCAGCTTGTCCGGGACCGGGGAAGCTTTCTTT CASSLSGTGEAFF TRBJ1-1 NA NA TRBV5-1
TGCGCCAGCAGCTTGAGGATCCGGGCGAACTCCTACAATGAGCAGTTCTTC CASSLRIRANSYNEQFF TRBJ2-1 NA NA TRBV5-1
TGTGCCAGCAGCTTAGACGCAGGTCGCGAGCAGTACTTC CASSLDAGREQYF TRBJ2-7 NA NA TRBV11-3
TGCGCCAGCAGCCAGGGGGAGGTGAGGTACATTCAGTACTTC CASSQGEVRYIQYF TRBJ2-4 NA NA TRBV5-1
TGTGCCAGCAGCCGAACAACAGGGCGGGATAATGAAAAACTGTTTTTT CASSRTTGRDNEKLFF TRBJ1-4 NA NA TRBV14
TGTGCCAGCAGTCCCCGGACAGGGGCCTACGAGCAGTACTTC CASSPRTGAYEQYF TRBJ2-7 NA TRBD1 TRBV27
TGTGCCAGCAGCTTATACAGGTCAGAGACCCAGTACTTC CASSLYRSETQYF TRBJ2-5 NA NA TRBV7-3
TGTGCCAGCAGTCGACAGGGGGCCACTGAAGCTTTCTTT CASSRQGATEAFF TRBJ1-1 NA TRBD1 TRBV12-3/TRBV12-4
TGTGCCAGCAGCCAAAGGAGAGAGCTGTTTTTT CASSQRRELFF TRBJ2-2 NA NA TRBV14
TGTGCCAGCAGCCTCGTTCGGGGCGGACAGGGGACAGATACGCAGTATTTT CASSLVRGGQGTDTQYF TRBJ2-3 NA TRBD1 TRBV5-5